These 32 T cell receptor beta chains were all obtained from the same sample, sequenced in a study of molecular identifiers for immune sequencing clone quantification. TCRdb re-called the PCR reads through MiXCR, storing one row per CDR3 protein. The sample contains approximately 97,000 distinct CDR3 sequences, 30% to 35% of which appear only once. Specimen: naive CD8+ T cells from blood, with Jurkat cell RNA spiked in. Subset meaning: FACS-sorted CD8+CD4-CCR7+CD45RA+ naive T cells. All receptors come from a human donor in good health. Some libraries in this study had Jurkat cell RNA spiked in.

This rearrangement joins TRBV7-2 to TRBJ2-2; a weak D match, TRBD2 (6 bases). CDR1 is SGHTA, CDR2 FQGNSA, per germline. The V end was cut by 5 bases, the J end by 6 bases, with 22 bases between. This CDR3 region has 17 residues. The CDR3 region is CASSPLAPQLGPGELFF. DNA of the CDR3: TGTGCCAGCAGCCCACTAGCCCCGCAACTTGGCCCCGGGGAGCTGTTTTTT.

Notes on this clonotype: A read error may produce the germline difference seen at one junction end. The V call is TRBV4-3, the J call TRBJ1-1, with TRBD1 matching 8 bases. CDR3 length: 15 residues. Per the germline V gene, CDR1 is LGHNA and CDR2 is YSLEER. CDR3 amino acids: CASSNNRGSATEAIF. CDR3 nucleotides: TGCGCCAGCAGCAACAACAGGGGGTCGGCCACTGAAGCTATCTTT.

This clonotype was picked up one time. The chain is built from TRBV5-1 and TRBJ2-1; tentative D call: TRBD2 (6 bases). This CDR3 is built from 16 residues. Trimming stripped 4 bases from V and 0 bases from J, with 14 bases between. Germline lookup yields CDR1 SGHRS and CDR2 YFSETQ. The CDR3 region is CASSPRTTGSYNEQFF. Here the CDR3 DNA reads TGCGCCAGCAGCCCGCGGACTACAGGCTCCTACAATGAGCAGTTCTTC.

This clonotype was counted a few times. This chain links TRBV4-3 with TRBJ2-3, with 9 bases identical to TRBD2. Trimming took 0 bases from V and 3 from J; bases not matched to a gene: 7. Germline lookup yields CDR1 LGHNA and CDR2 YSLEER. The CDR3 consists of 17 residues. CDR3 region: CASSQDPLAGDTDTQYF. CDR3 bases: TGCGCCAGCAGCCAAGATCCTTTAGCGGGAGATACAGATACGCAGTATTTT.

This clonotype was observed at least ten times. CDR3 coding DNA: TGTGCCAGCAGCTCCGGACAGGGCACTGAAGCTTTCTTT. It translates to CASSSGQGTEAFF. This chain joins TRBV9 and TRBJ1-1, with TRBD1 matching over 8 bases. Losses at the gene ends were 4 bases for V and 4 bases for J; bases not matched to a gene: 3. CDR1 and CDR2 (germline): SGDLS, YYNGEE. The CDR3 sequence is 13 residues long. The whole variable domain, remainder taken from reference TRBV9 and TRBJ1-1, is DSGVTQTPKHLITATGQRVTLRCSPRSGDLSVYWYQQSLDQGLQFLIQYYNGEERAKGNILERFSAQQFPDLHSELNLSSLELGDSALYFCASSSGQGTEAFFGQGTRLTVV.

Many counts were recorded for this clonotype. The V call is TRBV7-2, the J call TRBJ1-5; D is ambiguous. The V gene lost 0 bases and the J gene lost 9 bases, with 6 bases spanning the gap. The CDR3 consists of 12 residues. Germline V gene lookup returns CDR1 SGHTA and CDR2 FQGNSA. CDR3 sequence reads: CASSLAFGPQHF. The CDR3 DNA reads TGTGCCAGCAGCTTAGCCTTTGGGCCCCAGCATTTT.

Comment on this clonotype: The CDR3 ends on some other residue instead of the conserved phenylalanine or tryptophan, so this is likely a read error. This rearrangement joins TRBV27 to TRBJ2-7; maybe TRBD1 (6 bases). The CDR3 is 13 residues long. V gave up 4 bases and J gave up 2 bases, with 9 bases separating them. Looked up from germline, CDR1 is MNHEY and CDR2 is SMNVEV (reference sequence). CDR3 loop: CASSSTGPYEQYI. The CDR3 nucleotides are TGTGCCAGCAGTTCAACAGGGCCCTACGAGCAGTACATC.

This clonotype was counted between two and nine times. This chain connects TRBV2 to TRBJ2-5; 8 bases fit TRBD1. The CDR3 is 18 residues long. Per the germline V gene, CDR1 is SNHLY and CDR2 is FYNNEI. With 6 bases clipped from V and 2 bases from J, the junction kept 17 bases outside the gene matches. The CDR3 nucleotides are TGTGCCAGCAGGAAAAGGTTGTCTGGACAGGGATGGCAAGAGACCCAGTACTTC. This sequence encodes CASRKRLSGQGWQETQYF.

This clonotype was observed a handful of times. Here the CDR3 reads CASSQGLARDTQYF. Written as DNA, the CDR3 is TGCGCCAGCAGCCAAGGACTAGCGCGAGATACGCAGTATTTT. The J gene is TRBJ2-3, the V gene TRBV4-1; 8 nucleotides align to TRBD2. V lost 1 base, J lost 5 bases, and 2 bases stayed unmatched. CDR3 length: 14 residues. In germline, CDR1 is MGHRA, CDR2 YSYEKL.

Turning to this clonotype: A much larger clone is a single base away; this may be a read error. The chain carries TRBV6-5 and TRBJ1-2; D unresolved. Trimming took 5 bases from V and 0 from J, leaving 10 bases between them. The CDR3 spans 14 residues. Per germline, CDR1 MNHEY and CDR2 SVGAGI. CDR3 nucleotides: TGTGCCAGCAGTATACAGAAGCCTAACTATGGCTACACCTTC. As protein: CASSIQKPNYGYTF.

This clonotype showed up just a few times. V usage is TRBV27 and J usage is TRBJ2-1, with a possible D match to TRBD2 (6 bases). V was cut by 6 bases and J by 3 bases, with 15 bases left in between. Germline V gene sequence: CDR1 MNHEY, CDR2 SMNVEV (reference sequence). The CDR3 contains 15 residues. This CDR3 is CASSPVGLIYNEQFF. The DNA for the CDR3 is TGTGCCAGCAGCCCCGTCGGACTAATCTACAATGAGCAGTTCTTC.

The chain has TRBV5-1 and TRBJ2-1; D ambiguous. The germline V gene encodes CDR1 SGHRS and CDR2 YFSETQ. Trimming shortened V by 7 bases and J by 4 bases, and 9 bases separated the two germline ends. This CDR3 region has 12 residues. This chain's CDR3 is CASRTMYNEQFF. The CDR3, as DNA: TGCGCCAGCCGCACGATGTACAATGAGCAGTTCTTC.

With regard to this clonotype: A read error may produce the germline difference seen at one junction end. This CDR3 reads CASSSTGVLYYDYTF. The CDR3 DNA reads TGTGCCAGCAGTTCCACAGGGGTGTTGTACTATGACTACACCTTC. The gene calls are TRBV28 and TRBJ1-2, with 7 bases fitting TRBD1. CDR1 is MDHEN, CDR2 SYDVKM, per germline. The CDR3 covers 15 residues.

This clonotype was seen only a few times. The chain uses TRBV14 and TRBJ2-3; D unresolved. CDR1 and CDR2 (germline): SGHDN, FVKESK. The CDR3 covers 12 residues. Deletions cut 4 bases from V and 5 bases from J, with 7 bases between. The CDR3, as DNA: TGTGCCAGCAGCCCCAGGCGAGATACGCAGTATTTT. It translates to CASSPRRDTQYF.

This clonotype is labeled as medium-sized. The chain recombines TRBV7-2 with TRBJ1-5; 7 nucleotides align to TRBD1. The CDR3 has 13 residues. From germline, CDR1 is SGHTA and CDR2 FQGNSA. The CDR3 bases are TGTGCAAGGGGACAGCCATACAATCAGCCCCAGCATTTT. Amino acid sequence: CARGQPYNQPQHF.

For this clonotype: The conserved phenylalanine or tryptophan is not found at the CDR3 terminus, so this likely reflects a read error. V gene TRBV7-8 combines with J gene TRBJ2-3; no reliable D call. This CDR3 contains 15 residues. Trimming pared 5 bases from V and 8 bases from J, leaving 20 bases between. CDR1 and CDR2 (germline): SGHVS, FQNEAQ. The CDR3 loop reads CASSPQPPASATQYL. CDR3 DNA: TGTGCCAGCAGCCCACAGCCCCCCGCCTCAGCTACGCAGTATTTA.

A note on this clonotype: A single base separates this from a much larger clone, so it may be a read error. The rearrangement links TRBV7-6 to TRBJ2-3; D not resolved. From germline, CDR1 is SGHVS and CDR2 FNYEAQ. The CDR3 is 15 amino acids. Trimming took off 1 base at V and 4 bases at J, with 12 bases between the two ends. The CDR3 bases are TGTGCCAGCAGCTTAGATATTCGGGCGGCAGATACGCAGTATTTT. This translates into CASSLDIRAADTQYF.

This clonotype came up once. Possible read error: a much larger clone is one base away. This chain connects TRBV6-5 to TRBJ2-2; 13 nucleotides agree with TRBD2. The CDR3 length is 17 residues. The V gene's germline CDR1 is MNHEY and CDR2 SVGAGI. The junction had 10 bases not matched to a gene; V was cut back by 6 bases and J by 6 bases. The CDR3 reads CASRGTSGMSRSGELFF. The CDR3 DNA reads TGTGCCAGCAGGGGGACTAGCGGGATGTCGAGGTCCGGGGAGCTGTTTTTT.

On this clonotype itself: A much larger clone differs by one base, so this may be a read error. This chain uses TRBV5-1 with TRBJ1-4, with a weak D call TRBD1 (5 bases). The CDR3 has 15 amino acids. CDR1 SGHRS and CDR2 YFSETQ come from the germline V gene. V dropped 1 base and J dropped 4 bases, with 11 bases sitting between them. The CDR3 sequence: CASSLLTRGNEKLFF. CDR3 DNA sequence: TGCGCCAGCAGCTTGTTAACAAGGGGTAATGAAAAACTGTTTTTT.

The sample holds a few counts of this clonotype. The chain joins TRBV7-8 to TRBJ2-7, with D unresolved. Deletions cut 5 bases from V and 2 bases from J, with 16 bases between. The CDR3 extends over 15 amino acids. Germline V CDR1 and CDR2: SGHVS, FQNEAQ. Written as DNA, the CDR3 is TGTGCCAGCAGCCCTACGGTGGAAAGGACCTACGAGCAGTACTTC. The encoded protein is CASSPTVERTYEQYF. The whole variable domain, remainder taken from reference TRBV7-8 and TRBJ2-7, is GAGVSQSPRYKVAKRGQDVALRCDPISGHVSLFWYQQALGQGPEFLTYFQNEAQLDKSGLPSDRFFAERPEGSVSTLKIQRTQQEDSAVYLCASSPTVERTYEQYFGPGTRLTVT.

This clonotype occurred many times. This rearrangement joins TRBV28 to TRBJ2-7; 7 positions agree with TRBD2. Germline loops: CDR1 MDHEN, CDR2 SYDVKM. The CDR3 runs to 15 residues. The J segment lost 5 bases and the V segment lost 5 bases, leaving 12 bases of the junction unmatched. CDR3 protein: CASSVPPEGGNEQYF. In DNA form, the CDR3 reads TGTGCCAGCAGTGTCCCCCCAGAGGGAGGGAACGAGCAGTACTTC.

This clonotype has a handful of counts. The rearrangement uses TRBV6-6 and TRBJ2-7; D is uncertain. V was shortened by 2 bases and J by 6 bases, with 8 bases between the two germline ends. The germline V gene has CDR1 MNHNY and CDR2 SVGAGI (reference sequence). The CDR3 is 12 amino acids. CDR3 sequence (DNA): TGTGCCAGCAGTTACGGGGTTTCCGAGCAGTACTTC. Translating it yields CASSYGVSEQYF.

The V gene is TRBV13, the J gene TRBJ1-1, with 12 nucleotides matching TRBD1. The germline V gene encodes CDR1 PRHDT and CDR2 FYEKMQ (reference sequence). The CDR3 covers 17 residues. With 1 base clipped from V and 0 bases from J, the junction kept 3 bases outside the gene matches. CDR3 sequence: CASSLAGTGGMNTEAFF. CDR3 coding DNA: TGTGCCAGCAGCTTAGCCGGGACAGGGGGCATGAACACTGAAGCTTTCTTT. Full variable domain (remainder filled in from reference TRBV13 and TRBJ1-1): AAGVIQSPRHLIKEKRETATLKCYPIPRHDTVYWYQQGPGQDPQFLISFYEKMQSDKGSIPDRFSAQQFSDYHSELNMSSLELGDSALYFCASSLAGTGGMNTEAFFGQGTRLTVV.

This chain links TRBV6-5 with TRBJ2-1; D might be TRBD2 (5 bases). The CDR3 covers 13 residues. Germline V gene data show CDR1 as MNHEY and CDR2 as SVGAGI. V shed 2 bases and J shed 6 bases, with 8 bases lying between them. The CDR3 DNA sequence: TGTGCCAGCAGTTACGGAGCGGCCAATGAGCAGTTCTTC. This gives the protein CASSYGAANEQFF.

About this clonotype: A clone one base away is much larger, so this may be a read error. V and J are TRBV7-2 and TRBJ2-7; 10 nucleotides line up with TRBD1. The CDR3 loop spans 14 amino acids. The germline CDR1 and CDR2 sequences are SGHTA and FQGNSA. The CDR3 here is CVSSFDRGPYEQYF. In DNA, the CDR3 is TGTGTCAGCAGCTTCGACAGGGGGCCCTACGAGCAGTACTTC.

Points on this clonotype: Sequence at one end of the junction differs from germline and may be a read error. The chain joins TRBV5-6 to TRBJ1-5, with D possibly being TRBD1 (5 bases). Germline V gene data show CDR1 as SGHDT and CDR2 as YYEEEE. The length of the CDR3 is 12 residues. CDR3: CASSLGTGPQRF. The CDR3 coding sequence is TGTGCCAGCAGCTTGGGGACGGGACCCCAGCGTTTT.

In regard to this clonotype: A much larger clone is a single base away; this may be a read error. V usage is TRBV9 and J usage is TRBJ2-3; TRBD1 agrees at 7 bases. V shed 7 bases and J 4 bases; nucleotides not matched to a gene: 3. CDR1 and CDR2 from the germline V gene are SGDLS and YYNGEE. This CDR3 has 12 amino acids. In DNA, the CDR3 is TGTGCCAGCTGTGGACAGGCAGATACGCAGTATTTT. Translated, it gives CASCGQADTQYF.

The V call is TRBV5-4, the J call TRBJ2-2; unclear D gene. This CDR3 contains 18 residues. Germline V gene sequence: CDR1 SGHNT, CDR2 YYREEE (reference sequence). The V end was cut by 1 base, the J end by 2 bases, with 18 bases between. The CDR3 loop is CASSLKSRTPGNTGELFF. CDR3 coding DNA: TGTGCCAGCAGCTTGAAGTCGAGGACCCCGGGTAACACCGGGGAGCTGTTTTTT.

The rearrangement uses TRBV6-5 and TRBJ2-5, with D possibly TRBD2 on 6 matching bases. The V gene's germline CDR1 is MNHEY and CDR2 SVGAGI. The CDR3 spans 16 residues. Deletions cut 8 bases from V and 2 bases from J, with 21 bases between. This CDR3 is CASAAGSAGGQETQYF. In DNA form, the CDR3 reads TGTGCCAGCGCTGCGGGGTCAGCGGGCGGACAAGAGACCCAGTACTTC.

Comments on this clonotype: This may stem from a read error, because a much larger clone lies one nucleotide away. This chain joins TRBV7-2 and TRBJ1-4; tentatively, D is TRBD1 (5 bases). The CDR3 has 11 residues. Germline lookup yields CDR1 SGHTA and CDR2 FQGNSA. The CDR3: CASFGGEKLYF. The CDR3 DNA sequence: TGTGCCAGCTTCGGGGGTGAAAAACTGTATTTT. Using reference TRBV7-2 and TRBJ1-4 for the parts outside the CDR3, the full variable domain is GAGVSQSPSNKVTEKGKDVELRCDPISGHTALYWYRQSLGQGLEFLIYFQGNSAPDKSGLPSDRFSAERTGGSVSTLTIQRTQQEDSAVYLCASFGGEKLYFGSGTQLSVL.

This chain uses TRBV27 with TRBJ2-5; D gene uncertain. CDR3 length: 13 amino acids. Germline V gene data show CDR1 as MNHEY and CDR2 as SMNVEV (reference sequence). The V gene lost 5 bases and the J gene lost 3 bases, with 10 bases spanning the gap. The chain's CDR3 is CASSPGGEETQYF. As DNA, the CDR3 is TGTGCCAGCAGTCCAGGCGGCGAAGAGACCCAGTACTTC.

This clonotype has just one count. The chain couples TRBV9 to TRBJ1-6, with TRBD1 matching 8 bases. Germline assignment: CDR1 SGDLS and CDR2 YYNGEE. CDR3 length equals 14 residues. V lost 3 bases and J lost 10; bases outside the gene matches: 6. The CDR3 loop reads CASSAHRGRSPLHF. CDR3 nucleotides: TGTGCCAGCAGCGCCCACAGGGGGAGGTCACCCCTCCACTTT.